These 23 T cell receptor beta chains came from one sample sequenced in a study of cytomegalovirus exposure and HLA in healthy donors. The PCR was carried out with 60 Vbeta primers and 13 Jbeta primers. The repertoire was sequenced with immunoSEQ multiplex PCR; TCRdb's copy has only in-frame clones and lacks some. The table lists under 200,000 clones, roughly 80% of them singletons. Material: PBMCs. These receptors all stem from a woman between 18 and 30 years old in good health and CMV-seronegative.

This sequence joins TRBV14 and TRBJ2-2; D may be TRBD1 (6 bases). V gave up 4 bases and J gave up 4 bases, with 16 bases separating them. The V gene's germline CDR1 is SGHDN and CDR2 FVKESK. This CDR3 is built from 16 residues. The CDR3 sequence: CASSPLDRLATGELFF. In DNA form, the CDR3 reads TGTGCCAGCAGCCCTTTAGACAGGTTGGCCACCGGGGAGCTGTTTTTT.

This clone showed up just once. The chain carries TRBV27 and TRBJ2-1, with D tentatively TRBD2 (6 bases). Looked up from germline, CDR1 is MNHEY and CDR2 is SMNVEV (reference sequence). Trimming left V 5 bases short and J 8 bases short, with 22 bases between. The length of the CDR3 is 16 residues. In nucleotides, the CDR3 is TGTGCCAGCAGTCTTTTATATAGCGTGGGAGGAGATGAGCAGTTCTTC. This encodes CASSLLYSVGGDEQFF.

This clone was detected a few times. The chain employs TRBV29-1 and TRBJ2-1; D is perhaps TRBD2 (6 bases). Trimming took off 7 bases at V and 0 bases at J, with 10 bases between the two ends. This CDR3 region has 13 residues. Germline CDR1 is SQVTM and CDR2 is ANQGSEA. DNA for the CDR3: TGCAGCGAACGGGGGAGCTCCTACAATGAGCAGTTCTTC. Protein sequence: CSERGSSYNEQFF.

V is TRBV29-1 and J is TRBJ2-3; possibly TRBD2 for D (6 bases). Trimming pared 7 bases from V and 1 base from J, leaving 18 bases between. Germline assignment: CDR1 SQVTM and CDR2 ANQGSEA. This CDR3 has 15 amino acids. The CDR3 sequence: CSGRDLAKGTDTQYF. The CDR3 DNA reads TGCAGCGGGCGGGACTTAGCAAAAGGCACAGATACGCAGTATTTT.

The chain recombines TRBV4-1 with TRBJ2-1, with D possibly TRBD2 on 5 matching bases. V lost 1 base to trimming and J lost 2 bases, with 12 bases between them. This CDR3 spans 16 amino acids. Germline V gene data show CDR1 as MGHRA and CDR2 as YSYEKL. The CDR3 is CASSQAGSGTYNEQFF. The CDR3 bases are TGCGCCAGCAGCCAAGCGGGCTCCGGGACCTACAATGAGCAGTTCTTC.

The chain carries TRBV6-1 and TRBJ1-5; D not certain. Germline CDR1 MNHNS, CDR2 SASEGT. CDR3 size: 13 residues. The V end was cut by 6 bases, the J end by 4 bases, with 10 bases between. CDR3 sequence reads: CASSSKRNQPQHF. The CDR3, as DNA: TGTGCCAGCAGCTCAAAGCGGAATCAGCCCCAGCATTTT.

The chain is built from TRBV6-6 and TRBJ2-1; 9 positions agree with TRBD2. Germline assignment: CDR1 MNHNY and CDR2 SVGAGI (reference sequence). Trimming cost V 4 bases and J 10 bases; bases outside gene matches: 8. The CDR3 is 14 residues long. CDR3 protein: CASSLAGVVGEQFF. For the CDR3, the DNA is TGTGCCAGCAGTTTAGCGGGAGTTGTAGGAGAGCAGTTCTTC.

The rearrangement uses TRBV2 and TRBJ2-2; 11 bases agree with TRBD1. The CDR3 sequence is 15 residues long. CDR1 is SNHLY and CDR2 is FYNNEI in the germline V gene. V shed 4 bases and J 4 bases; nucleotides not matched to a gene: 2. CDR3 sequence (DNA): TGTGCCAGCAGTGCAGGGACAGGGGGCACCGGGGAGCTGTTTTTT. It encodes CASSAGTGGTGELFF.

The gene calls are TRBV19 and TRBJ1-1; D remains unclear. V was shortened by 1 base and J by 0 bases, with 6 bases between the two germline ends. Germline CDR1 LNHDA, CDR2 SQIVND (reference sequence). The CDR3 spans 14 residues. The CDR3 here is CASSIGSLNTEAFF. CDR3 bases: TGTGCCAGTAGTATAGGGAGCCTGAACACTGAAGCTTTCTTT. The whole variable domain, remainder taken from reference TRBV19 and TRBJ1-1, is DGGITQSPKYLFRKEGQNVTLSCEQNLNHDAMYWYRQDPGQGLRLIYYSQIVNDFQKGDIAEGYSVSREKKESFPLTVTSAQKNPTAFYLCASSIGSLNTEAFFGQGTRLTVV.

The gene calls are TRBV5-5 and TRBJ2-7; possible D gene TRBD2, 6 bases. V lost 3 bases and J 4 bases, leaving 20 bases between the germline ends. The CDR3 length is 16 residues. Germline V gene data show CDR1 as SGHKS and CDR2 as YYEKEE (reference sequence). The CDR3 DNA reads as TGTGCCAGCAGCTATCCCTCCGGGAGCAAGTGGTACGAGCAGTACTTC. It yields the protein CASSYPSGSKWYEQYF.

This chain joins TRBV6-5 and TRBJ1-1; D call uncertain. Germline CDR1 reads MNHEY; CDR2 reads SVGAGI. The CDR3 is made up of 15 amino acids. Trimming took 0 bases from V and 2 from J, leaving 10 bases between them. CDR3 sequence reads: CASSYSIGGNTEAFF. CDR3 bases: TGTGCCAGCAGTTACTCGATCGGAGGAAACACTGAAGCTTTCTTT.

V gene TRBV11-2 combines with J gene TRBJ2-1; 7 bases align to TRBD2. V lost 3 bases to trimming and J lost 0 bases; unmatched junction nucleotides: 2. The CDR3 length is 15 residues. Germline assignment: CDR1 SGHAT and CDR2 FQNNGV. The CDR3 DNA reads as TGTGCCAGCAGCTTCGGGGAGGGCTCCTACAATGAGCAGTTCTTC. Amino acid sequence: CASSFGEGSYNEQFF.

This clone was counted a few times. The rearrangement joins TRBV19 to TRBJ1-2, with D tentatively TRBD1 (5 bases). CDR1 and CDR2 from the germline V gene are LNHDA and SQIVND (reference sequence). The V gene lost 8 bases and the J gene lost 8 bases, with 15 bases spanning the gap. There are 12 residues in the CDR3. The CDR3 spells CASRKDSGGYTF. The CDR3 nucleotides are TGTGCCAGTCGAAAAGACAGCGGGGGCTACACCTTC.

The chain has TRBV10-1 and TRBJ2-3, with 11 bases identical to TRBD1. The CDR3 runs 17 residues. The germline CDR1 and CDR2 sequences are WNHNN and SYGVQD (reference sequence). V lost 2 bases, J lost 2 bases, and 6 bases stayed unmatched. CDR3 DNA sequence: TGCGCCAGCAGTGAGATACCCGGACAGGGGGCCACAGATACGCAGTATTTT. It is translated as CASSEIPGQGATDTQYF.

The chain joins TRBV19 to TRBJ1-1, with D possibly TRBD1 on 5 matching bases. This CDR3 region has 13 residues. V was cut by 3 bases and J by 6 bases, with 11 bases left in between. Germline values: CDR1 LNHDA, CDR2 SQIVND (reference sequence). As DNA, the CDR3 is TGTGCCAGTAGTATCGGGGGTCAGGCTGAAGCTTTCTTT. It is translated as CASSIGGQAEAFF.

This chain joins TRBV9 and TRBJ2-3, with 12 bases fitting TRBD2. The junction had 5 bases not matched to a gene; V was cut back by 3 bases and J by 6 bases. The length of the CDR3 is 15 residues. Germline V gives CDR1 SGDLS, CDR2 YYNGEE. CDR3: CASSAWTSGTDTQYF. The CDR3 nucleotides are TGTGCCAGCAGCGCATGGACTAGCGGGACGGATACGCAGTATTTT.

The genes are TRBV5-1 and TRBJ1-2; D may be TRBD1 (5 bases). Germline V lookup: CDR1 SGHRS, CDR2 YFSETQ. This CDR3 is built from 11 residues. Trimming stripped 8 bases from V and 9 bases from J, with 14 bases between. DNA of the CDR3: TGCGCCAGGGACAAGTGGTGTAGCTACACCTTC. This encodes CARDKWCSYTF.

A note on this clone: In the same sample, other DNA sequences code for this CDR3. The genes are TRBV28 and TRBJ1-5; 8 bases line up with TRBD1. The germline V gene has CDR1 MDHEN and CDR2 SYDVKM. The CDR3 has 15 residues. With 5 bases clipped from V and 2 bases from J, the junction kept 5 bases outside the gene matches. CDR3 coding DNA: TGTGCCAGCAGTCCCGGACAGGGCCGCAATCAGCCCCAGCATTTT. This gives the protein CASSPGQGRNQPQHF.

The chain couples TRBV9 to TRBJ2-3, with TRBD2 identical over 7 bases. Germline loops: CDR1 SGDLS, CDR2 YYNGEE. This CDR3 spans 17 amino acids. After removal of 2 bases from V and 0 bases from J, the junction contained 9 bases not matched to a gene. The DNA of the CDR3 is TGTGCCAGCAGCGTCGGACCGGGACTATATAGCACAGATACGCAGTATTTT. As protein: CASSVGPGLYSTDTQYF.

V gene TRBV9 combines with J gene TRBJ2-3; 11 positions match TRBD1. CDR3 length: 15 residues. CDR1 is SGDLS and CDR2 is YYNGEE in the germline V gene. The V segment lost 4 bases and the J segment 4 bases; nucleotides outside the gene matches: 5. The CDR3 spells CASSRTGGFSDTQYF. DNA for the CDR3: TGTGCCAGCAGCAGGACAGGGGGCTTTTCAGATACGCAGTATTTT.

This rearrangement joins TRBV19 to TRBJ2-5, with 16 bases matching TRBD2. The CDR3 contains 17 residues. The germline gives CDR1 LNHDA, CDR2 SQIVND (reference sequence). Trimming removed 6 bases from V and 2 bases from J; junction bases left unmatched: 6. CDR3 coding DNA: TGTGCCAGTAGAGGGACTAGCGGGGGGGCGAAACAAGAGACCCAGTACTTC. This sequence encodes CASRGTSGGAKQETQYF.

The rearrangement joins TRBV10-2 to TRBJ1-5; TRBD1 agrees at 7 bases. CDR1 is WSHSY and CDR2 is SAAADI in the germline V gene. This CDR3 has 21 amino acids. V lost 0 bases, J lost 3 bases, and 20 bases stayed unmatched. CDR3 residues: CASSESGPGLWADRANQPQHF. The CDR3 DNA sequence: TGCGCCAGCAGTGAGTCTGGACCGGGTCTCTGGGCCGACAGGGCCAATCAGCCCCAGCATTTT.

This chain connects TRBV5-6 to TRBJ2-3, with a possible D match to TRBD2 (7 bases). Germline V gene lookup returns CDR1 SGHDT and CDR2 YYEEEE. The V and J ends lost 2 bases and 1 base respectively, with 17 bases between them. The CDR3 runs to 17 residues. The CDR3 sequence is CASSFFRGGSRTDTQYF. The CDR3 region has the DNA TGTGCCAGCAGCTTCTTTAGGGGGGGGTCTCGCACAGATACGCAGTATTTT.